The sequence of this T cell receptor beta chain was determined in a study of T cell repertoires in cytomegalovirus infection. Whole-study context: Through public TCR beta signatures, both CMV infection and matching HLA type were indicated. General study results and limits: Public TCR beta family frequency separated CMV-and-HLA carriers, including in an independent cohort. HLA-C-restricted, CMV-specific TCR beta clonotypes were dominant ex vivo.

As to this clonotype: The antigen remains unidentified.

Via MiXCR, TCRdb re-called the reads, giving one row per CDR3 protein. The table has nearly 700,000 distinct CDR3 sequences, around a third seen once. Germline lookup yields CDR1 LGHNA and CDR2 YSLEER. This CDR3 has 15 residues. V dropped 0 bases and J dropped 4; count of bases not matched to a gene: 3. The chain links TRBV4-3 to TRBJ2-5; 9 bases align to TRBD2. The sequence was collected from a human donor in good health (CMV status not recorded). Some clones in this sample may be carry-over from other donors' samples. Here the sequenced sample was cultured PBMCs, taken from culture after CMV antigen stimulation. CDR3 DNA: TGCGCCAGCAGCCAAGAGGCGGGAGGGGGAGAGACCCAGTACTTC. Encoded protein: CASSQEAGGGETQYF.